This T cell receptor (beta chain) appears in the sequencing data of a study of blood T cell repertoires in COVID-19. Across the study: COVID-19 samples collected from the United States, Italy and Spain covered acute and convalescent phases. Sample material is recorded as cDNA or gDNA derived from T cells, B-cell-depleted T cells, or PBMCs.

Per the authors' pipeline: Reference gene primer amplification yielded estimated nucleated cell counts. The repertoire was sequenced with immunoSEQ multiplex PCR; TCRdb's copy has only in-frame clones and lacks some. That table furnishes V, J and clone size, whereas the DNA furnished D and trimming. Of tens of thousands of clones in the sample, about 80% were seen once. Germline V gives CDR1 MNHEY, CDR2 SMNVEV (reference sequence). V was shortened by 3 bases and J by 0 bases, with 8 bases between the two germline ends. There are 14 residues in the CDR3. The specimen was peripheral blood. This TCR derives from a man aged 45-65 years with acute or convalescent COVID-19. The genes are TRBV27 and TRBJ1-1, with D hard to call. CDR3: CASSFSLMNTEAFF. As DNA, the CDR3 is TGTGCCAGCAGTTTTTCACTGATGAACACTGAAGCTTTCTTT.